This T cell receptor (beta chain) was profiled in a study of neurological immune-mediated disorders. Study results and caveats: Healthy controls had more TCR clonal expansion than multiple sclerosis, which showed the least, whereas HTLV-1-associated myelopathy showed the most.

There are 13 residues in the CDR3. Germline V gene sequence: CDR1 SQVTM, CDR2 ANQGSEA. V lost 6 bases and J 0 bases, leaving 12 bases between the germline ends. The time point: longitudinal time-point 2. Healthy controls comprised blood bank volunteers in Maryland, USA. Source material was 2 million unsorted PBMCs, stored at -80 °C in RNAlater. The team produced cDNA through 5'RACE using 10-nucleotide random UMIs. TCRdb re-derived calls from the 5' RACE reads in MiXCR, one entry per CDR3 protein. The sample has about 60,000 distinct CDR3 sequences; roughly 10% are singletons. This clonotype was observed many times. Its target is not known.

Material: PBMCs. The chain employs TRBV29-1 and TRBJ2-7; possibly TRBD1 for D (7 bases). The receptor's source is a man younger than 45 in good health. The CDR3, as DNA: TGCAGCGTAGGAGGGGACAGCTCCTACGAGCAGTACTTC. It encodes CSVGGDSSYEQYF.